One and the same sample provided the 13 T cell receptor beta chains below, sequenced in a study of cytomegalovirus exposure and HLA in healthy donors. With 60 Vbeta and 13 Jbeta primers, the PCR was carried out. TCRdb keeps only in-frame clones here, not all; method: immunoSEQ multiplex PCR. The profile shows 140,000 to 150,000 clones, over 80% of them singletons. Material: PBMCs. Receptors were obtained from a male donor in good health and CMV-seronegative.

V and J are TRBV18 and TRBJ2-7; D gene uncertain. This CDR3 comprises 15 residues. From germline, CDR1 is KGHSH and CDR2 LQKENI. Trimming left V 3 bases short and J 5 bases short, with 17 bases between. The CDR3 DNA follows: TGTGCCAGCTCACCCCGTCTTGTTAAGGCGGACGAGCAGTACTTC. Protein: CASSPRLVKADEQYF.

The V call is TRBV27, the J call TRBJ2-7, with D perhaps TRBD2 (6 bases). The germline V and J ends were trimmed by 8 bases and 2 bases, with 16 bases remaining between them. Germline CDR1 is MNHEY and CDR2 is SMNVEV (reference sequence). This CDR3 spans 14 amino acids. This chain's CDR3 is CASGPGVLAYEQYF. DNA of the CDR3: TGTGCCAGCGGGCCGGGGGTGTTGGCCTACGAGCAGTACTTC.

V gene TRBV27 combines with J gene TRBJ1-1; D is perhaps TRBD1 (5 bases). Germline loops: CDR1 MNHEY, CDR2 SMNVEV (reference sequence). V was cut by 6 bases and J by 4 bases, with 15 bases left in between. The CDR3 sequence is 14 residues long. CDR3 nucleotide sequence: TGTGCCAGCAGCCATCAGGGCCTGGGCACTGAAGCTTTCTTT. This encodes CASSHQGLGTEAFF.

The chain is built from TRBV5-1 and TRBJ1-2, with D perhaps TRBD1 (6 bases). Per the germline V gene, CDR1 is SGHRS and CDR2 is YFSETQ. V dropped 0 bases and J dropped 8 bases, with 11 bases sitting between them. The CDR3 is 13 residues long. For the CDR3, the DNA is TGCGCCAGCAGCTTGGCAGGGGTCGGGGGCTACACCTTC. Amino acid sequence: CASSLAGVGGYTF.

V and J are TRBV4-1 and TRBJ1-1; weak D call: TRBD1 (6 bases). The CDR3 spans 16 residues. Germline CDR1 is MGHRA and CDR2 is YSYEKL. The germline V and J ends were trimmed by 2 bases and 4 bases, with 17 bases remaining between them. The CDR3 nucleotides read TGCGCCAGCAGCCAAACCCACTCCCGGGGGGCCACTGAAGCTTTCTTT. It yields the protein CASSQTHSRGATEAFF.

V is TRBV9 and J is TRBJ2-5; TRBD2 agrees at 9 bases. The germline gives CDR1 SGDLS, CDR2 YYNGEE. This CDR3 has 16 residues. After removal of 0 bases from V and 4 bases from J, the junction contained 7 bases not matched to a gene. As DNA, the CDR3 is TGTGCCAGCAGCGTAGCAGCGGGGGGAATCGGAGAGACCCAGTACTTC. It yields the protein CASSVAAGGIGETQYF.

This chain joins TRBV18 and TRBJ1-6, with D perhaps TRBD1 (6 bases). The V gene's germline CDR1 is KGHSH and CDR2 LQKENI. CDR3 size: 14 residues. Between the trimmed V and J ends, which lost 5 bases and 4 bases, there was a span of 9 bases. The CDR3 coding sequence is TGTGCCAGCTCAGAGGACAGTTATAATTCACCCCTCCACTTT. Residues: CASSEDSYNSPLHF.

The table lists this clone with a count of one. CDR3 amino acids: CASSPRDRETPSNYGYTF. The CDR3 DNA sequence: TGTGCCAGCAGCCCCCGGGACAGGGAGACTCCATCTAACTATGGCTACACCTTC. The genes are TRBV7-9 and TRBJ1-2; 9 nucleotides line up with TRBD1. Germline CDR1 SEHNR, CDR2 FQNEAQ (reference sequence). This CDR3 spans 18 amino acids. With 5 bases clipped from V and 0 bases from J, the junction kept 13 bases outside the gene matches.

About this clone itself: Sequence at one end of the junction differs from germline and may be a read error. V and J are TRBV19 and TRBJ2-1; TRBD2 agrees at 8 bases. Per the germline V gene, CDR1 is LNHDA and CDR2 is SQIVND (reference sequence). The CDR3 is made up of 15 amino acids. CDR3 sequence (DNA): TGTGCCAGTACTTCAGGCGGGAGGACCTACGATGAGCAGTTCTTC. This sequence encodes CASTSGGRTYDEQFF. Using reference TRBV19 and TRBJ2-1 for the parts outside the CDR3, the full variable domain is DGGITQSPKYLFRKEGQNVTLSCEQNLNHDAMYWYRQDPGQGLRLIYYSQIVNDFQKGDIAEGYSVSREKKESFPLTVTSAQKNPTAFYLCASTSGGRTYDEQFFGPGTRLTVL.

J is TRBJ1-1 and V is TRBV9; D gene ambiguous. This CDR3 comprises 15 residues. V lost 3 bases, J lost 4 bases, and 16 bases lay in between. Germline V gene sequence: CDR1 SGDLS, CDR2 YYNGEE. The DNA of the CDR3 is TGTGCCAGCAGCGAACTACGGGGAGGTGGCACTGAAGCTTTCTTT. Translating it yields CASSELRGGGTEAFF.

To note about this clone: In the same sample, other DNA sequences code for this CDR3. The V and J genes are TRBV27 and TRBJ2-2; D remains ambiguous. The CDR3 is 16 amino acids. With 2 bases removed from V and 4 bases from J, the gap between germline ends came to 14 bases. CDR1 and CDR2 from the germline V gene are MNHEY and SMNVEV (reference sequence). The CDR3 DNA reads TGTGCCAGCAGTTTACTGGAGTTTACGGGCACCGGGGAGCTGTTTTTT. This codes for CASSLLEFTGTGELFF.

The gene calls are TRBV7-2 and TRBJ2-5; 10 nucleotides line up with TRBD2. V was clipped by 5 bases and J by 5 bases; unmatched bases: 8. This CDR3 has 15 residues. Germline lookup yields CDR1 SGHTA and CDR2 FQGNSA. In DNA form, the CDR3 reads TGTGCCAGCAGCCCCTGGGCTAGCGGGAGTGAGACCCAGTACTTC. Its translation is CASSPWASGSETQYF.

This clone was picked up one time. The rearrangement joins TRBV13 to TRBJ2-7, with 10 bases aligning to TRBD1. The CDR3 length is 14 residues. Per the germline V gene, CDR1 is PRHDT and CDR2 is FYEKMQ (reference sequence). V lost 5 bases and J lost 2; bases outside the gene matches: 3. The CDR3 loop is CASSHGQGAYEQYF. The DNA of the CDR3 is TGTGCCAGCAGCCACGGACAGGGGGCCTACGAGCAGTACTTC.